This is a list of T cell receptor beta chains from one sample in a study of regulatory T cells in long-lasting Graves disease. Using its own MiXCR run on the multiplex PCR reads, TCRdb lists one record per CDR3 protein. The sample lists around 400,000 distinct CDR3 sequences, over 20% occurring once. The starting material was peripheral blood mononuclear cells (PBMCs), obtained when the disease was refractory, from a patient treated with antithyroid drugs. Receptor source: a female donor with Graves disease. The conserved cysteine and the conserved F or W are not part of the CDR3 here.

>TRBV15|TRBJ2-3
ATSAGRGKGDTQY
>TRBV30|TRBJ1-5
AWSSHSNQPQH
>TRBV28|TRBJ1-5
ASSHQGSQPQH
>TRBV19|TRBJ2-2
ASTPGGGYTGELF
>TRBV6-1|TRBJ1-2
ASSDTGTAYGYT
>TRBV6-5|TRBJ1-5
ASSSISGGDQPQH
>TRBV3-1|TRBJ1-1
ASSQDPSWQGKAF
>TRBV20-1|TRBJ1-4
SARGGTNEKLF
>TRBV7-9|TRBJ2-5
ASSLGLASRLGETQY
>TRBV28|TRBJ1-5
ASSIQGQPQH
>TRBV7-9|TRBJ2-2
ASSLVAGLNTGELF
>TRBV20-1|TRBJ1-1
SARSLGTGVTEAF
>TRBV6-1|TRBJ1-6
ASTRKASTAQNSPLH
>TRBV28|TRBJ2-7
ASSLSPGANEQY
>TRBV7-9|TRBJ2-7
ASSLGQSGTGAYEQY
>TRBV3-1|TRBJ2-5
ASSPNAASMETQY
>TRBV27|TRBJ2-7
ASSLSVGYEQY
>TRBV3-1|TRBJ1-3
ASSQERAAGNTIY
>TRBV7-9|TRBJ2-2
ASSLKRLNTGELF
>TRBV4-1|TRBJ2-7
ASSYLAGGGSYEQY
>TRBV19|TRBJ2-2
ASRDRGHGELF
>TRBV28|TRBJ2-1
ASRPGGLAQTYNEQF
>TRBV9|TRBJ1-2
ASSVGIVSNYGYT
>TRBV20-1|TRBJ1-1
SARVRPGVNTEAF
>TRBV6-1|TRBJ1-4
ASKAGLANEKLF
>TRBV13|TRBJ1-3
ASSPRWGSGSGNTIY
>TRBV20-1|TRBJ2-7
SARDQTYEQY
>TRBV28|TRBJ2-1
ASNGNSFGLAGYNEQF
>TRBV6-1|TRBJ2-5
ASSDLGAAGKETQY
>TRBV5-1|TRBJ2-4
ASSLGLEGNIQY
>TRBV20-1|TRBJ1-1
SAATGEAEAF
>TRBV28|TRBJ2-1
ASSNTGGADYNEQF
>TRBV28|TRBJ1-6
ASSLFGLQSLH
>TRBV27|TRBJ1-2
ASSKNLSGRTPEYGYT
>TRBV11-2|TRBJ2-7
ASSFLAGGPVSEQY
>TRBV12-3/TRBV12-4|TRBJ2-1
ASSIPGSDNEQF
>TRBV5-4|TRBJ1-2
ASSVDSRGGYT
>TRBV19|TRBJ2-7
ASSLRLTDEQY
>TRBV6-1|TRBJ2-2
ASSGTWGGELF
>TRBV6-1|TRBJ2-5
ASSPRQSQETQY
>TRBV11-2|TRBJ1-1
ASSLQGRNTEAF
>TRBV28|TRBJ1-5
ASSYGDRDNQPQH
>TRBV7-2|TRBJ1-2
ASSLGGTGVPNYGYT
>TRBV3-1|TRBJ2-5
ASSVGAGETQY
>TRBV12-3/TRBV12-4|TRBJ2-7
ASSSVGWVEQY
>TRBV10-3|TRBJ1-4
AISSSATNEKLF